This T cell receptor (beta chain) emerged from a study of beta chain features in type 1 diabetes. Since all of the isolated RNA was reverse transcribed, expressed TCRB transcripts were what got sequenced. The assay was immunoSEQ multiplex PCR, and TCRdb's table has in-frame clones only and misses some. The sample has around 250,000 clones; approximately 13% are singletons. General study points: Type 1 diabetes patients had moderately but significantly shorter TCRB CDR3s in all four CD4+ subsets.

Germline V gene lookup returns CDR1 SGHRS and CDR2 YFSETQ. J was trimmed by 3 bases and V by 4 bases; bases with no gene match: 3. The CDR3 extends over 14 amino acids. Note on this clone: Its antigen is unidentified.

The sequenced material came from naive CD4+ T cells from blood. The sequence was collected from a man aged 25-45 years with type 1 diabetes. J is TRBJ2-7 and V is TRBV5-1; TRBD2 matches 11 bases. CDR3 nucleotide sequence: TGCGCCAGCAGCCCCGGGACTAGCGGCTACGAGCAGTACTTC. The encoded protein is CASSPGTSGYEQYF.